Listed below are T cell receptor beta chains from one sample, sequenced in a study of T-cell memory formation after mild COVID-19. TCRdb reanalysed the 5' RACE reads using MiXCR and keeps one entry per CDR3 protein. In the table there are 110,000 to 150,000 distinct CDR3 sequences, less than 25% of which are singletons. Sample: PBMCs or a T cell subset sorted from them (not recorded which). Receptor source: an adult woman who had mild COVID-19 (a few samples of this study predate the infection). Cell type and time point are not known. Each CDR3 is given with its conserved first and last residue. A D gene is named only where the DNA matches it firmly. Rows give clone size only sometimes, using once, few, many, or a class for an expanded clone.

v_gene	len	j_gene	d_gene	abundance	CDR3aa	CDR3nt
TRBV12-3/TRBV12-4	17	TRBJ2-3	TRBD1	-	CASSPPSGGENTDTQYF	TGTGCCAGCAGTCCCCCGTCAGGGGGAGAGAACACAGATACGCAGTATTTT
TRBV7-9	16	TRBJ2-1	-	few	CASSSLSSGDYNEQFF	TGTGCCAGCAGCTCTCTGAGTAGCGGAGATTACAATGAGCAGTTCTTC
TRBV5-1	14	TRBJ1-1	-	many	CASSLEWGWNEAFF	TGCGCCAGCAGCTTGGAATGGGGGTGGAATGAAGCTTTCTTT
TRBV7-2	15	TRBJ1-2	-	few	CASSLITDSLYGYTF	TGTGCCAGCAGCTTAATAACCGACAGCTTATATGGCTACACCTTC
TRBV4-2	15	TRBJ2-3	-	many	CASSQVDPGMDTQYF	TGTGCCAGCAGCCAAGTGGATCCGGGGATGGATACGCAGTATTTT
TRBV4-3	14	TRBJ2-1	TRBD2	-	CASSQELAGYEQFF	TGCGCCAGCAGCCAAGAACTAGCGGGATATGAGCAGTTCTTC
TRBV11-2	17	TRBJ2-7	TRBD1	few	CASSLVAPGQRIYEQYF	TGTGCCAGCAGCTTAGTTGCTCCGGGACAGAGAATCTACGAGCAGTACTTC
TRBV7-2	12	TRBJ2-1	-	many	CASSLASSRPFF	TGTGCCAGCAGCTTAGCCAGCTCCCGCCCGTTCTTC
TRBV12-3/TRBV12-4	16	TRBJ2-1	TRBD1	-	CASRPTGGDVYNEQFF	TGTGCCAGCAGGCCGACAGGGGGCGACGTCTACAATGAGCAGTTCTTC
TRBV4-1	14	TRBJ2-1	-	few	CASSQVLGDNEQFF	TGCGCCAGCAGCCAAGTGTTAGGAGATAATGAGCAGTTCTTC
TRBV7-9	14	TRBJ1-2	TRBD1	few	CASSPAGQGIGYTF	TGTGCCAGCAGCCCCGCGGGACAGGGGATAGGCTACACCTTC
TRBV12-3/TRBV12-4	15	TRBJ2-1	-	few	CASSLIAESYNEQFF	TGTGCCAGCAGCCTGATAGCGGAGTCCTACAATGAGCAGTTCTTC
TRBV12-3/TRBV12-4	14	TRBJ2-6	-	many	CASSPPTSSNVLTF	TGTGCCAGCAGTCCCCCGACGAGTTCCAACGTCCTGACTTTC
TRBV5-1	13	TRBJ2-7	-	many	CASSRTSSYEQYF	TGCGCCAGCAGCAGAACGAGCTCCTACGAGCAGTACTTC
TRBV12-3/TRBV12-4	11	TRBJ1-2	-	-	CASSFMGSYTF	TGTGCCAGCAGTTTCATGGGTAGCTACACCTTC
TRBV7-9	12	TRBJ2-2	-	few	CASSYPKGELFF	TGTGCCAGCAGTTACCCCAAGGGGGAGCTGTTTTTT
TRBV7-3	15	TRBJ2-1	TRBD2	few	CASRTSGGPPNEQFF	TGTGCCAGCAGGACGAGCGGGGGTCCCCCCAATGAGCAGTTCTTC
TRBV6-5	15	TRBJ1-4	TRBD1	-	CASSYQGAPATKLFF	TGTGCCAGCAGTTATCAGGGGGCCCCAGCTACCAAACTGTTTTTT
TRBV2	15	TRBJ1-4	-	-	CASSFNRDAGEKLFF	TGTGCCAGCAGCTTTAACAGGGATGCCGGAGAAAAACTGTTTTTT
TRBV30	12	TRBJ2-7	-	few	CAWSNPSYEQYF	TGTGCCTGGAGTAACCCCTCCTACGAGCAGTACTTC
TRBV2	17	TRBJ2-7	TRBD1	medium-sized	CASSEVDRGQSSYEQYF	TGTGCCAGCAGTGAAGTCGACAGGGGTCAAAGCTCCTACGAGCAGTACTTC
TRBV27	13	TRBJ2-7	-	-	CASSFGAYREQYF	TGTGCCAGCAGTTTTGGCGCCTACAGGGAGCAGTACTTC
TRBV7-8	16	TRBJ2-3	-	-	CASSLGTDASTDTQYF	TGTGCCAGCAGCCTCGGGACTGATGCTAGCACAGATACGCAGTATTTT
TRBV6-1	14	TRBJ1-6	TRBD1	-	CASRPDRDNSPLHF	TGTGCCAGCAGGCCGGACAGGGATAATTCACCCCTCCACTTT
TRBV3-1	15	TRBJ2-7	TRBD2	-	CASSPGLADSYEQYF	TGTGCCAGCAGCCCGGGACTAGCGGACTCCTACGAGCAGTACTTC
TRBV6-1	17	TRBJ1-5	TRBD1	few	CASSEPRGTGLNQPQHF	TGTGCCAGCAGTGAACCTAGGGGGACAGGGCTCAATCAGCCCCAGCATTTT
TRBV7-9	13	TRBJ2-1	TRBD2	-	CASRYGGDNEQFF	TGTGCCAGCAGGTACGGGGGGGACAATGAGCAGTTCTTC
TRBV7-9	14	TRBJ1-5	-	-	CASSLGGRNQPQHF	TGTGCCAGCAGCTTAGGGGGTCGCAATCAGCCCCAGCATTTT
TRBV4-2	11	TRBJ2-7	-	-	CASSGLNEQYF	TGTGCCAGCAGCGGACTGAACGAGCAGTACTTC
TRBV3-1	17	TRBJ1-1	TRBD1	-	CASSQDGPGQGFAEAFF	TGTGCCAGCAGCCAAGACGGGCCGGGACAGGGTTTTGCTGAAGCTTTCTTT
TRBV27	15	TRBJ2-5	-	few	CASSLLGPEPETQYF	TGTGCCAGCAGTTTATTAGGCCCAGAACCCGAGACCCAGTACTTC
TRBV7-6	16	TRBJ2-1	-	few	CASSLAAGAIYNEQFF	TGTGCCAGCAGCTTAGCGGCCGGGGCGATCTACAATGAGCAGTTCTTC
TRBV14	15	TRBJ2-4	-	many	CASSHNEDYGDIQYF	TGTGCCAGCAGCCACAACGAGGACTATGGGGACATTCAGTACTTC
TRBV7-9	14	TRBJ1-1	-	-	CASSFGQGATEVFF	-
TRBV21-1	19	TRBJ1-5	-	few	CASSRPPGQGEIGNQPQHF	TGTGCCAGCAGCCGACCTCCGGGACAGGGGGAGATCGGCAATCAGCCCCAGCATTTT